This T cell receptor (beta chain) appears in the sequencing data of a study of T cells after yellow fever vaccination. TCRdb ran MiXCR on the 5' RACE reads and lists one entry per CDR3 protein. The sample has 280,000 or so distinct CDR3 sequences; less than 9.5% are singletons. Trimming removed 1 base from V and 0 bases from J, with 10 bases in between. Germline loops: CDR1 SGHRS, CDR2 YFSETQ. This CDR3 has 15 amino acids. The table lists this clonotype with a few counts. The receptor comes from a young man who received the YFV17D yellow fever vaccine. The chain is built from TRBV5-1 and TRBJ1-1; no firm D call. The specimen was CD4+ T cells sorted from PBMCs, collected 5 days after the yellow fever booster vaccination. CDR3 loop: CASSLSAGLNTEAFF. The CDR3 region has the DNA TGCGCCAGCAGCTTGTCGGCAGGATTGAACACTGAAGCTTTCTTT.